The entry below describes one T cell receptor (beta chain). The antigen is unknown. The record originates from a study of CD8 T cells in Susac syndrome. General study results and limits: The authors acknowledged that the study's TCR sequencing and HLA analysis involved relatively few individuals.

The CDR3 totals 16 residues. V lost 1 base, J lost 7 bases, and 10 bases stayed unmatched. Germline CDR1 is LGHNA and CDR2 is YNFKEQ. cDNA came from approximately 0.5 to 1 ug RNA primed by random hexamers. immunoSEQ multiplex PCR amplified TCR beta CDR3 across 54 Vbeta, 13 Jbeta. From the immunoSEQ multiplex PCR reads, TCRdb called clonotypes with MiXCR, one entry per CDR3 protein. Seen here are 250,000 to 300,000 distinct CDR3 sequences, approximately 89% observed once, and the top ten hold 0.18%. In blood CD8+ and CD4+ T cells, TCR beta underwent sequencing. FACS enriched CD8+ TEMRA cells, while bulk CD8+ and CD4+ were negatively isolated.

Material for sequencing was CD8+ T cells from PBMCs. The source of this sequence is a human donor with multiple sclerosis. V is TRBV4-2 and J is TRBJ2-4; 7 nucleotides line up with TRBD1. CDR3 DNA sequence: TGTGCCAGCAGCCAAGTTCATACAGGGGATTGGAACATTCAGTACTTC. Encoded protein: CASSQVHTGDWNIQYF.